A selection of T cell receptor beta chains follows, all from one sample in a study of blood T cell repertoires in COVID-19. Sequencing was performed with immunoSEQ multiplex PCR; in TCRdb, only in-frame clones are kept and a portion is missing. This sample has 62,000 or so clones, with 65% to 90% found just once. Sequenced: peripheral blood. The receptor set was obtained from a woman aged 60-70 years with acute or convalescent COVID-19. The CDR3 runs from the conserved cysteine through the conserved F or W. The order of the fields is clone size, J gene, D gene, V gene, CDR3 protein, CDR3 DNA. A D gene is named only where the DNA matches it firmly. The size entry is marked missing in some rows and otherwise reads once, few, many or a size class.

>.|TRBJ2-1|TRBD2|TRBV7-8
CASSLSREGYNEQFF
TGTGCCAGCAGCTTAAGTCGGGAGGGGTACAATGAGCAGTTCTTC
>.|TRBJ1-6|TRBD1|TRBV6-5
CASWDSGYNSPLHF
TGTGCCAGCTGGGACAGCGGCTATAATTCACCCCTCCACTTT
>once|TRBJ2-7|TRBD1|TRBV6-1
CASSDGQGGMGLYEQYF
TGTGCCAGCAGTGACGGACAGGGTGGGATGGGTCTTTACGAGCAGTACTTC
>.|TRBJ2-3|TRBD2|TRBV24-1
CATSDFTSGSTDTQYF
TGTGCCACCAGTGACTTTACTAGCGGAAGCACAGATACGCAGTATTTT
>.|TRBJ1-1|.|TRBV3-1/TRBV3-2
CASSQGGGAFF
TGTGCCAGCAGCCAAGGGGGAGGGGCTTTCTTT
>.|TRBJ2-3|.|TRBV7-3
CASSLVDTDTQYF
TGTGCCAGCAGCTTAGTAGACACAGATACGCAGTATTTT
>.|TRBJ2-7|TRBD1|TRBV10-3
CAISESLGGGGTGSYEQYF
TGTGCCATCAGTGAGTCATTGGGGGGTGGTGGGACAGGGTCCTACGAGCAGTACTTC
>.|TRBJ2-1|.|TRBV10-2
CAGLTGLYNEQFF
TGCGCCGGACTAACGGGACTCTACAATGAGCAGTTCTTC
>.|TRBJ2-3|TRBD2|TRBV5-3
CARSLGPGLADLLLADTQYF
TGTGCCAGAAGCTTGGGACCGGGACTAGCGGACCTATTATTGGCAGATACGCAGTATTTT
>.|TRBJ2-5|.|TRBV24-1
CATSDSTRGEQTQYF
TGTGCCACCAGTGATTCGACTAGAGGAGAGCAGACCCAGTACTTC
>.|TRBJ1-6|TRBD1|TRBV2
CASSEDGTGYSPLHF
TGTGCCAGCAGTGAAGATGGGACAGGGTACTCACCCCTCCACTTT
>.|TRBJ1-1|.|TRBV19
CASSFTPGSGAEAFF
TGTGCCAGTAGTTTCACCCCAGGGAGCGGGGCTGAAGCTTTCTTT
>.|TRBJ2-3|TRBD2|TRBV7-8
CASSLGGLATDTQYF
TGTGCCAGCAGCTTGGGGGGACTAGCGACAGATACGCAGTATTTT
>.|TRBJ1-2|.|TRBV30
CAWSVDWKGGTSYGYTF
TGTGCCTGGAGTGTGGATTGGAAGGGGGGGACTTCCTATGGCTACACCTTC
>.|TRBJ1-5|TRBD1|TRBV15
CATSRDGQGNQPQHF
TGTGCCACCAGCAGAGATGGACAGGGCAATCAGCCCCAGCATTTT
>.|TRBJ2-3|.|TRBV7-2
CASSLGASTDTQYF
TGTGCCAGCAGCTTAGGGGCTAGCACAGATACGCAGTATTTT
>few|TRBJ1-1|TRBD1|TRBV6-6
CASRDRRGRTEAFF
TGTGCCAGCAGAGATAGAAGGGGGCGGACTGAAGCTTTCTTT
>.|TRBJ1-2|.|TRBV5-4
CASSLSRSYGYTF
TGTGCCAGCAGCTTGTCCAGAAGCTATGGCTACACCTTC
>.|TRBJ1-5|.|TRBV12-3/TRBV12-4
CASSRGSNQPQHF
TGTGCCAGCAGTCGAGGGAGCAATCAGCCCCAGCATTTT
>.|TRBJ2-5|.|TRBV11-1
CASSLGGEETQYF
TGTGCCAGCAGCTTAGGCGGGGAAGAGACCCAGTACTTC
>.|TRBJ2-7|TRBD1|TRBV11-3
CASSLLRDSSYEQYF
TGTGCCAGCAGCTTGCTTAGGGACAGCTCCTACGAGCAGTACTTC
>few|TRBJ2-2|TRBD1|TRBV2
CASRAGTVTNTGELFF
TGTGCCAGCAGGGCCGGGACAGTGACGAACACCGGGGAGCTGTTTTTT
>.|TRBJ1-6|.|TRBV2
CASTGEGNYNSPLHF
TGTGCCAGCACAGGGGAGGGGAACTATAATTCACCCCTCCACTTT
>once|TRBJ2-2|TRBD2|TRBV9
CASSVATVRSGRLADTGELFF
TGTGCCAGCAGCGTAGCTACGGTCCGTAGCGGGAGGTTAGCCGACACCGGGGAGCTGTTTTTT
>.|TRBJ2-1|.|TRBV4-1
CASSQLHSIYEQFF
TGCGCCAGCAGCCAACTTCATTCTATTTATGAGCAGTTCTTC
>.|TRBJ1-6|.|TRBV9
CASSGGSRGQSPLHF
TGTGCCAGCAGCGGGGGCAGCCGCGGACAGTCACCCCTCCACTTT
>once|TRBJ2-5|TRBD2|TRBV5-4
CASSSPRGRESMKTQYF
TGTGCCAGCAGCTCCCCTCGCGGGCGGGAGAGTATGAAGACCCAGTACTTC
>once|TRBJ1-2|.|TRBV6-2/TRBV6-3
CASSSSPGHLSIGYGYTF
TGTGCCAGCAGTTCGAGCCCGGGACATTTGTCGATTGGATATGGCTACACCTTC
>.|TRBJ1-2|.|TRBV2
CASSDAVNYGYTF
TGTGCCAGCAGTGATGCAGTGAACTATGGCTACACCTTC
>.|TRBJ2-7|TRBD2|TRBV10-3
CAISESIAGSSYEQYF
TGTGCCATCAGTGAGTCAATAGCGGGGAGCTCCTACGAGCAGTACTTC